This T cell receptor (beta chain) is from a study of blood T cell repertoires in COVID-19. Study background: In Cohort 3, a recovered donor had either two negative PCRs, clearance, or symptom resolution. From the United States, Italy and Spain came samples of acute and convalescent COVID-19.

This CDR3 spans 17 amino acids. Trimming cost V 2 bases and J 3 bases, with 23 bases left between them. The germline V gene has CDR1 GTSNPN and CDR2 SVGIG (reference sequence). Profiled with immunoSEQ multiplex PCR; TCRdb holds only in-frame clones, not every one. The sample contains hundreds of thousands of clones, 85% to 90% of which appear only once. Participants spanned ages about 18 to 95 years and resided in 20 to 30 US areas. Each participant's cohort was designated according to participant-reported clinical history. The TCR was taken from a woman aged 60-70 years in a cohort exposed to, infected with or recovered from COVID-19 (not recorded which). The sequencing sample was made of PBMCs or T cells enriched from blood (not recorded which). The chain carries TRBV30 and TRBJ2-7, with a weak D call TRBD2 (5 bases). CDR3 sequence: CAWSSQEGQGGLYEQYF. The CDR3 region has the DNA TGTGCCTGGAGTAGTCAGGAAGGGCAAGGCGGGCTCTACGAGCAGTACTTC.